These T cell receptor beta chains were read from a single sample in a study of spatial heterogeneity in lung cancer. Via MiXCR, TCRdb re-called the 5' RACE reads, giving one row per CDR3 protein. The data hold some 54,000 distinct CDR3 sequences, with about 7.4% observed a single time. Sequenced here: PBMCs, sampled at follow-up. Receptors originate from a female donor with early-stage non-small cell lung cancer. CDR3s include the opening cysteine and the closing phenylalanine or tryptophan. D genes are given only for firm matches. Rows give clone size only sometimes, using once, few, many, or a class for an expanded clone.

>NA|TRBJ2-3|NA|TRBV5-5
TGTGCCAGCAGCTTCGACCGGGCCACAGATACGCAGTATTTT
CASSFDRATDTQYF
>NA|TRBJ2-7|many|TRBV5-6
TGTGCCAGCAGCTTGGCGCAGGAGGCCTGGGACGGCGCCTCCTACGAGCAGTACTTC
CASSLAQEAWDGASYEQYF
>NA|TRBJ1-2|many|TRBV7-9
TGTGCCAGCAGCCTTAGTGGCTACACCTTC
CASSLSGYTF
>NA|TRBJ2-3|many|TRBV20-1
TGCAGTGCTTTACTGCCCTTTGGGACAGATACGCAGTATTTT
CSALLPFGTDTQYF
>NA|TRBJ1-6|NA|TRBV11-2
TGTGCCAGCAGCCCCGCCCCGGGGTCAGGCAATAATTCACCCCTCCACTTT
CASSPAPGSGNNSPLHF
>TRBD1|TRBJ2-7|few|TRBV3-1
TGTGCCACCACCCGGGGGACAGGGATGTCCTACGAGCAGTACTTC
CATTRGTGMSYEQYF
>NA|TRBJ2-3|few|TRBV15
TGTGCCACCAGCAGCCGGAATACGCAGTATTTT
CATSSRNTQYF
>TRBD1|TRBJ2-5|NA|TRBV20-1
TGCAGTGCCCTTGGACAGGCCCAAGAGACCCAGTACTTC
CSALGQAQETQYF
>TRBD1|TRBJ1-1|NA|TRBV3-1
TGTGCCAGCAGCCTACATACAACCATAACAGGGGGTAACACTGAAGCTTTCTTT
CASSLHTTITGGNTEAFF
>NA|TRBJ1-2|many|TRBV20-1
TGCAGTGCTAGAGTGCCCGGGGAAGGTGAGGGCTACACCTTC
CSARVPGEGEGYTF
>TRBD2|TRBJ2-5|many|TRBV9
TGTGCCAGCAGCGTACTAGCGGGGATCCAAGAGACCCAGTACTTC
CASSVLAGIQETQYF
>TRBD2|TRBJ2-5|NA|TRBV6-5
TGTGCCAGCAGAACTAGCGGGGCGGGCAAAGAGACCCAGTACTTC
CASRTSGAGKETQYF
>NA|TRBJ1-1|many|TRBV5-1
TGCGCCAGCAGCGAGGACAGACCGAACACTGAAGCTTTCTTT
CASSEDRPNTEAFF